Each of the 18 T cell receptor beta chains below was sequenced from the same sample in a study of blood T cell repertoires in COVID-19 (TCRdb year 2020). Library prep was done by the immunoSEQ multiplex PCR assay. TCRdb limited this immuneACCESS table to in-frame rearrangements with V and J called. A share of clones is missing; checked studies link under half to unresolved V genes, and the rest is unexplained. The sample includes 250,000 to 300,000 clones, with approximately 88% observed a single time. Roughly 10% of the sample belongs to the ten largest clones. Sequencing was carried out using peripheral blood. Source of these receptors: a woman aged 70 to 79 with COVID-19, enrolled during active disease.

The chain combines TRBV6-4 with TRBJ2-3; tentatively, D is TRBD2 (6 bases). The germline V gene encodes CDR1 MRHNA and CDR2 SNTAGT. This CDR3 contains 15 residues. V was trimmed by 4 bases and J by 2 bases, leaving 13 bases between them. The CDR3, as DNA: TGTGCCAGCAGTGCCGGCGGGGCCTCCACAGATACGCAGTATTTT. Amino acid sequence: CASSAGGASTDTQYF.

The chain uses TRBV7-9 and TRBJ1-5, with D tentatively TRBD1 (5 bases). Per germline, CDR1 SEHNR and CDR2 FQNEAQ (reference sequence). The CDR3 sequence is 15 residues long. V was clipped by 5 bases and J by 1 base, with 12 bases between them. This CDR3 is CASSEGTRSNQPQHF. DNA for the CDR3: TGTGCCAGCAGCGAGGGGACTCGCAGCAATCAGCCCCAGCATTTT.

The chain links TRBV28 to TRBJ2-7, with D possibly matching TRBD2 (7 bases). CDR3 length equals 16 residues. V was trimmed by 5 bases and J by 5 bases, leaving 22 bases between them. Germline lookup yields CDR1 MDHEN and CDR2 SYDVKM. The CDR3 spells CASSTQGRAFSDEQYF. The CDR3, as DNA: TGTGCCAGCAGTACTCAGGGGAGGGCCTTTTCGGACGAGCAGTACTTC.

This chain links TRBV6-4 with TRBJ1-2; the D gene is possibly TRBD1 (6 bases). V lost 3 bases, J lost 4 bases, and 18 bases lay in between. The CDR3 length is 16 residues. Per germline, CDR1 MRHNA and CDR2 SNTAGT. CDR3 in amino acids: CASSEQGSTGPYGYTF. The CDR3 DNA sequence: TGTGCCAGCAGTGAACAAGGGAGCACAGGGCCCTATGGCTACACCTTC.

As concerns this clone: The junction departs from germline at one end; a sequencing error may be responsible. The chain employs TRBV6-1 and TRBJ2-4, with D perhaps TRBD2 (6 bases). Germline V gene data show CDR1 as MNHNS and CDR2 as SASEGT. This CDR3 is 15 amino acids long. CDR3 region: CASREAGLAKNIQYF. Written as DNA, the CDR3 is TGTGCCAGCAGGGAAGCGGGCTTAGCCAAAAACATTCAGTACTTC.

The chain combines TRBV19 with TRBJ2-1; possibly TRBD2 for D (6 bases). This CDR3 has 12 amino acids. V lost 10 bases and J 7 bases, leaving 14 bases between the germline ends. In germline, CDR1 is LNHDA, CDR2 SQIVND (reference sequence). The CDR3 loop is CATRGGWNEQFF. CDR3 DNA sequence: TGTGCCACTCGGGGAGGATGGAATGAGCAGTTCTTC. The full variable domain, completed using reference TRBV19 and TRBJ2-1, is DGGITQSPKYLFRKEGQNVTLSCEQNLNHDAMYWYRQDPGQGLRLIYYSQIVNDFQKGDIAEGYSVSREKKESFPLTVTSAQKNPTAFYLCATRGGWNEQFFGPGTRLTVL.

The V call is TRBV6-2 or TRBV6-3, the J call TRBJ2-7; no reliable D call. The CDR3 has 12 amino acids. Per germline, CDR1 MNHEY and CDR2 SVGEGT. With 5 bases removed from V and 0 bases from J, the gap between germline ends came to 5 bases. CDR3 residues: CASSPVSYEQYF. The CDR3 bases are TGTGCCAGCAGTCCGGTCTCCTACGAGCAGTACTTC.

This clone was found once. This rearrangement joins TRBV5-6 to TRBJ2-7; D may be TRBD1 (6 bases). The CDR3 covers 13 residues. The V end lost 1 base, the J end lost 5 bases, and 10 bases lay between the germline ends. Germline assignment: CDR1 SGHDT and CDR2 YYEEEE. CDR3 coding DNA: TGTGCCAGCAGCTTGACCTCAGGGGACGAGCAGTACTTC. Translation gives CASSLTSGDEQYF.

Note on this clone: One end of the junction varies from germline; a read error may be responsible. V is TRBV28 and J is TRBJ2-7, with 8 nucleotides matching TRBD1. Germline values: CDR1 MDHEN, CDR2 SYDVKM. The CDR3 is 14 residues long. The CDR3 DNA reads as TGTGCCAGCAGACTTAGGGACAGGCCCCTCGAGGAGTACTTC. Its translation is CASRLRDRPLEEYF.

The V call is TRBV9, the J call TRBJ1-6; D might be TRBD1 (5 bases). V was trimmed by 2 bases and J by 12 bases, leaving 15 bases between them. Germline CDR1 is SGDLS and CDR2 is YYNGEE. The CDR3 is 14 residues long. CDR3 protein: CASSVASQGGPLHF. DNA for the CDR3: TGTGCCAGCAGCGTCGCCTCCCAGGGCGGACCCCTCCACTTT.

This sequence joins TRBV27 and TRBJ1-2; TRBD1 agrees at 11 bases. V lost 5 bases and J lost 4; bases outside the gene matches: 6. Germline CDR1 MNHEY, CDR2 SMNVEV (reference sequence). The CDR3 runs 15 residues. The CDR3 loop is CASSPGQGASYGYTF. In DNA form, the CDR3 reads TGTGCCAGCAGTCCCGGACAGGGGGCCTCCTATGGCTACACCTTC.

The chain has TRBV27 and TRBJ1-6; 7 nucleotides line up with TRBD1. Germline lookup yields CDR1 MNHEY and CDR2 SMNVEV (reference sequence). This CDR3 comprises 15 residues. Trimming took 4 bases from V and 5 from J; bases not matched to a gene: 5. The CDR3 nucleotides are TGTGCCAGCAGTTATACAGGGGAGAATAATTCACCCCTCCACTTT. This sequence encodes CASSYTGENNSPLHF.

This clone has a single count. V usage is TRBV4-3 and J usage is TRBJ1-2; TRBD1 might be the D (6 bases). The CDR3 runs to 13 residues. V lost 3 bases to trimming and J lost 4 bases, with 9 bases between them. The germline gives CDR1 LGHNA, CDR2 YSLEER. The DNA of the CDR3 is TGCGCCAGCAGCCAGGACAGATCCTATGGCTACACCTTC. It encodes CASSQDRSYGYTF.

This chain connects TRBV7-2 to TRBJ2-7; 7 bases match TRBD1. The CDR3 covers 16 residues. Looked up from germline, CDR1 is SGHTA and CDR2 is FQGNSA. J gave up 4 bases and V 3 bases, and 12 bases lay outside the gene matches. CDR3: CASSLAPGQSSYEQYF. CDR3 coding DNA: TGTGCCAGCAGCTTGGCCCCGGGACAGAGTTCTTACGAGCAGTACTTC.

This chain joins TRBV3-1 (or the pseudogene TRBV3-2) and TRBJ1-2; tentative D call: TRBD1 (5 bases). Germline-derived CDR1 and CDR2 are LGHDT and YNNKEL (reference sequence). The ends were cut back, 4 bases at V and 3 bases at J, with 15 bases in the middle. This CDR3 region has 15 residues. This chain's CDR3 is CASSPLAGTDYGYTF. CDR3 bases: TGTGCCAGCAGCCCTCTGGCCGGGACTGACTATGGCTACACCTTC.

CDR3 region: CASSPQGAGDNEQFF. CDR3 sequence (DNA): TGTGCCAGCTCACCCCAGGGGGCGGGGGACAATGAGCAGTTCTTC. The genes are TRBV18 and TRBJ2-1; a possible D gene is TRBD1 (8 bases). This CDR3 is 15 amino acids long. V dropped 3 bases and J dropped 5 bases, with 14 bases sitting between them. From germline, CDR1 is KGHSH and CDR2 LQKENI.

The V and J genes are TRBV7-9 and TRBJ2-1, with 10 bases identical to TRBD2. In germline, CDR1 is SEHNR, CDR2 FQNEAQ (reference sequence). V lost 4 bases, J lost 13 bases, and 1 base stayed unmatched. This CDR3 spans 11 amino acids. The CDR3 region is CASSSSGSQFF. CDR3 nucleotide sequence: TGTGCCAGCAGCTCTAGCGGGAGTCAGTTCTTC.

The chain combines TRBV29-1 with TRBJ2-3; D perhaps matches TRBD1 (5 bases). Germline-derived CDR1 and CDR2 are SQVTM and ANQGSEA. The CDR3 sequence is 13 residues long. The V end was cut by 6 bases, the J end by 2 bases, with 12 bases between. The CDR3 loop reads CSVGGRDTDTQYF. Here the CDR3 DNA reads TGCAGCGTGGGCGGCAGGGACACAGATACGCAGTATTTT.